This entry describes one TCR beta chain. The antigen is unknown. The CDR3 is 14 amino acids. CDR1 and CDR2 (germline): MNHNS, SASEGT. Between the trimmed V and J ends, which lost 0 bases and 7 bases, there was a span of 10 bases. The source of the sample is a study of beta chain features in type 1 diabetes. Points from the study as a whole: Shorter templates might be favored by PCR, equally in patients and controls. A moderate, significant TCRB CDR3 shortening appeared in type 1 diabetes across four CD4+ subsets.

Expressed TCRB transcripts were sequenced because the entire RNA isolate underwent reverse transcription. The average read count of naive, central memory and regulatory T cell samples was approximately 3.5 million. TCRdb's copy holds only in-frame clones and misses some; the assay was immunoSEQ multiplex PCR. The data hold about 650,000 clones, with 9.5% to 15% observed a single time. One heparinised draw, averaging about 110 mL, was taken per donor. Cell sorting via CD45RO/CCR7/CD25/CD127/CD95/CD27 was performed to obtain CD4+ naive, central memory, regulatory and stem cell-like memory cells. This TCR came from a man aged 25-40 years with type 1 diabetes. This chain connects TRBV6-1 to TRBJ2-1; TRBD2 is a possible D gene (5 bases). Material: naive CD4+ T cells from blood. CDR3 sequence (DNA): TGTGCCAGCAGTGAAGCGTTCCGGGGAAATGAGCAGTTCTTC. It specifies CASSEAFRGNEQFF.